This T cell receptor (beta chain) was sequenced in a study of shared clonotypes between healthy human individuals. The assay was immunoSEQ multiplex PCR, and TCRdb's table has in-frame clones only and misses some. This table holds 300,000 to 400,000 clones, 80% to 90% found once. Recent vaccinations or acute infections were absent in the healthy HIV-negative adult donors. Looked up from germline, CDR1 is WSHSY and CDR2 is SAAADI. Trimming removed 4 bases at V and 6 bases at J, with 9 bases between. The CDR3 is 13 amino acids. The chain employs TRBV10-2 and TRBJ2-2; perhaps TRBD2 as D (6 bases). The sample was memory CD8+ T cells sorted from blood. Stated subset: CD45RO+ cells pooled with CCR7-negative TemRA cells. This sequence was found in a man between 18 and 29 years old in good health. The CDR3 sequence is CASSAAGPGELFF. The CDR3 DNA reads TGCGCCAGCAGTGCGGCGGGGCCCGGGGAGCTGTTTTTT.